This TCR beta chain was recorded in a study of regulatory T cells in long-lasting Graves disease. Across the study: Patients with persistent Graves' disease had over 5 years of antithyroid drugs and persistent TSH receptor antibodies. Findings and limits, study-wide: There were preferences for TRBV28, TRBJ1-2 and TRBJ2-5 in persistent disease.

This clonotype has ten or more counts. The antigen remains unidentified. Regarding time point: persistent/refractory GD, antithyroid drugs over 5 years with positive TRAb. PBMC RNA served as the TCR library source. Staff drew about 8.2 milliliters of peripheral blood into EDTA tubes. This CDR3 has 15 amino acids. V gave up 6 bases and J gave up 1 base, with 15 bases separating them. Germline assignment: CDR1 SNHLY and CDR2 FYNNEI. Investigators prepared the TCR beta libraries by applying iRepertoire HTBI primers and Arm-PCR of CDR3 regions. Each CDR3 protein is one row after TCRdb ran MiXCR on the multiplex PCR reads. Of roughly 470,000 distinct CDR3 sequences detected, about a fifth appear once; the ten largest clones hold about 7.8%.

Sequencing was performed on peripheral blood mononuclear cells (PBMCs), taken when the disease was refractory, from a patient treated with antithyroid drugs. The sequence was obtained from a female donor with Graves disease. V and J are TRBV2 and TRBJ2-5; D uncertain. The CDR3 reads CASRRTLVGQETQYF. The CDR3 DNA follows: TGTGCCAGCAGGCGGACGCTAGTAGGCCAAGAGACCCAGTACTTC.